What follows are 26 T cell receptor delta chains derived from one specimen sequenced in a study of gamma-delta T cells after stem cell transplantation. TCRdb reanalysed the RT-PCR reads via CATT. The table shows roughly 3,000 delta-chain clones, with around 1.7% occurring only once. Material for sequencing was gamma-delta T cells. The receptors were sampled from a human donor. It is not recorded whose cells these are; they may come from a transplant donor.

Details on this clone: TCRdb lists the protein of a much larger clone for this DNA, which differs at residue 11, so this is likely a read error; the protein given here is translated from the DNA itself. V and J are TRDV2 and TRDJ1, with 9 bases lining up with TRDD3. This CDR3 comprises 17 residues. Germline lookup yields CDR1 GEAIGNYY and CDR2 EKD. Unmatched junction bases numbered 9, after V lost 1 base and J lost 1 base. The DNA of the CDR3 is TGTGCCTGTGACACAGTGGGGGATATAAGGGCCACCGATAAACTCATCTTT. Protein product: CACDTVGDIRATDKLIF.

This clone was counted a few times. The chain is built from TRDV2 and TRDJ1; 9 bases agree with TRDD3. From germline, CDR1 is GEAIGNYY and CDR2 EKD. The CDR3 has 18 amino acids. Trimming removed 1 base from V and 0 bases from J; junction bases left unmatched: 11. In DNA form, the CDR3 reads TGTGCCTGTGACACTCTACTGGGGGACCTTCTTAACACCGATAAACTCATCTTT. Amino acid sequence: CACDTLLGDLLNTDKLIF.

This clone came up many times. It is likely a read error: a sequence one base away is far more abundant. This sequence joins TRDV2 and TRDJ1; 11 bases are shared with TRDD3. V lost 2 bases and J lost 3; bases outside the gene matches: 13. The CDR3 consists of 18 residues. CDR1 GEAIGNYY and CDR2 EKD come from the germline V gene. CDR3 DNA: TGTGCCTGTGACAGTGTACTGGGGGATAAGGGGGACGCCGATAAACTCATCTTT. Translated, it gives CACDSVLGDKGDADKLIF.

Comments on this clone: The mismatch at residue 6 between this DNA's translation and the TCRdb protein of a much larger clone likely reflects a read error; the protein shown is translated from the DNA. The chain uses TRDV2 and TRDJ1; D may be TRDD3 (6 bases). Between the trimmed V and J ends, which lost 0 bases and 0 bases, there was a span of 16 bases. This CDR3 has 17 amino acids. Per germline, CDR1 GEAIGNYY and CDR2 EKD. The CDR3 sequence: CACDTIGTGTYTDKLIF. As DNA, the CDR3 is TGTGCCTGTGACACCATTGGTACTGGGACGTACACCGATAAACTCATCTTT.

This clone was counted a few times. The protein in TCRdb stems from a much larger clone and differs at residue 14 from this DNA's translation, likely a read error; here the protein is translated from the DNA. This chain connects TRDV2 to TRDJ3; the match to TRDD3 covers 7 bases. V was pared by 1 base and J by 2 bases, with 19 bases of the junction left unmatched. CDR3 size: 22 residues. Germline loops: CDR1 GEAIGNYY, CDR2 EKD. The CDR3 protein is CACDTPDTRYGTGAWDTRQMFF. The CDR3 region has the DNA TGTGCCTGTGACACGCCGGATACGCGGTATGGAACCGGCGCCTGGGACACCCGACAGATGTTTTTC.

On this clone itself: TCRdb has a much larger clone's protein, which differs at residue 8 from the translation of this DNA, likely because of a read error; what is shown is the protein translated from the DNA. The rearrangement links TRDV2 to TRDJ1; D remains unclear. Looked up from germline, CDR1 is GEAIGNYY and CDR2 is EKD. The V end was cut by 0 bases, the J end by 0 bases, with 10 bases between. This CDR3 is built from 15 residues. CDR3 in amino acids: CACDTIGIHTDKLIF. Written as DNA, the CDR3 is TGTGCCTGTGACACCATTGGCATTCACACCGATAAACTCATCTTT.

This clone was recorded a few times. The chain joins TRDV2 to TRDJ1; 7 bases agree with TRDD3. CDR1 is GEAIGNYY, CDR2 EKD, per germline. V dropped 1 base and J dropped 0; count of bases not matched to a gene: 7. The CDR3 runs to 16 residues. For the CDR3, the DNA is TGTGCCTGTGACACAGTGGGGGACTTCAACACCGATAAACTCATCTTT. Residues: CACDTVGDFNTDKLIF.

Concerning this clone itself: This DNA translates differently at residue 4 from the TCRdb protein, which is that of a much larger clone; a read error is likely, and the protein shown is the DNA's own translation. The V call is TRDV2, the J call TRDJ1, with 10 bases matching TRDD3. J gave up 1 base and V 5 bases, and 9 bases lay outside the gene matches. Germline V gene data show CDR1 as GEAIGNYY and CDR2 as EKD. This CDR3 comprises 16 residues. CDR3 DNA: TGTGCCTGTGGCACTCTGGGGGATAGGCGCACCGATAAACTCATCTTT. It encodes CACGTLGDRRTDKLIF.

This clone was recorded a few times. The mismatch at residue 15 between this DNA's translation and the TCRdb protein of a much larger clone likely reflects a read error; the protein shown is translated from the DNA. CDR3 loop: CACDTLLPTRGSRPNKLIF. The CDR3 DNA follows: TGTGCCTGTGACACTCTGCTTCCAACCCGGGGATCTCGTCCCAATAAACTCATCTTT. The chain has TRDV2 and TRDJ1, with TRDD3 as a possible D gene (6 bases). The CDR3 loop spans 19 amino acids. Trimming removed 1 base at V and 6 bases at J, with 29 bases between. CDR1 GEAIGNYY and CDR2 EKD come from the germline V gene.

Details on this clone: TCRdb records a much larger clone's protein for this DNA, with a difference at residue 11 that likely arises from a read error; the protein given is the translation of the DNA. The CDR3: CACDSLLGAQHTDKLIF. For the CDR3, the DNA is TGTGCCTGTGACTCGTTACTGGGGGCCCAGCACACCGATAAACTCATCTTT. The genes are TRDV2 and TRDJ1; 8 bases are shared with TRDD3. CDR3 length equals 17 residues. The V gene end was trimmed by 3 bases and the J gene end by 0 bases; junction bases not matched to a gene: 11. Germline V CDR1 and CDR2: GEAIGNYY, EKD.

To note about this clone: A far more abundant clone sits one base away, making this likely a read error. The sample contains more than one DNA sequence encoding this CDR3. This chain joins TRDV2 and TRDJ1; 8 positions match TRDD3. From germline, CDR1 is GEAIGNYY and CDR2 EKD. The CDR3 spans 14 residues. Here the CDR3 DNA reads TGTGCCTGCGACATAATTGGGGGATCCGATAAACTCATCTTT. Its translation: CACDIIGGSDKLIF.

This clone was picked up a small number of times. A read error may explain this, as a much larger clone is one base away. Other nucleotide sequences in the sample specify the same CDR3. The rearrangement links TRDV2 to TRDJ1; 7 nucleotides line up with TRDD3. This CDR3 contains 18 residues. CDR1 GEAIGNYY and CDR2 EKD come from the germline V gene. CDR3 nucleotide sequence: TGTGCCTGTGACACTATCCCCACCGGGGGGATCGACACCGATAAGCTCATCTTT. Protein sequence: CACDTIPTGGIDTDKLIF.

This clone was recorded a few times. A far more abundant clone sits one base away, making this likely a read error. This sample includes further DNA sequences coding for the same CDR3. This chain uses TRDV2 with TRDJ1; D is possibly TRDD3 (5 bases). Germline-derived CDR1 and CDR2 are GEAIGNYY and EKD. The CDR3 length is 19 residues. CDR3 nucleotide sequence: TGTGCCTGTGACCCGGGGACCCCACTTCTTACACGGTACACTGATAAACTCATCTTT. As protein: CACDPGTPLLTRYTDKLIF.

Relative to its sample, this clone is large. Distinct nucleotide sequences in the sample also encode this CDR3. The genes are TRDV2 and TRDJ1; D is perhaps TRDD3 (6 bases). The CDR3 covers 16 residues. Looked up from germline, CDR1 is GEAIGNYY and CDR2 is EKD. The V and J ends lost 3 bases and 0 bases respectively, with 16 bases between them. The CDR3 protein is CACDFVGDDNTDKLIF. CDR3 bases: TGTGCCTGTGACTTTGTAGGGGATGATAACACCGATAAACTCATCTTT.

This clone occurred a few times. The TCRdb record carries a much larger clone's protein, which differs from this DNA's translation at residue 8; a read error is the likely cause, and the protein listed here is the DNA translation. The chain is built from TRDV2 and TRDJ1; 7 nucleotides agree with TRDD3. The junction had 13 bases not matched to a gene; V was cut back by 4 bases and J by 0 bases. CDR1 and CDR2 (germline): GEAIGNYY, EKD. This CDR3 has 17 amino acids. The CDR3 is CACEGLGGTGYTDKLIF. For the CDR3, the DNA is TGTGCCTGTGAGGGGCTGGGGGGTACAGGGTACACCGATAAACTCATCTTT.

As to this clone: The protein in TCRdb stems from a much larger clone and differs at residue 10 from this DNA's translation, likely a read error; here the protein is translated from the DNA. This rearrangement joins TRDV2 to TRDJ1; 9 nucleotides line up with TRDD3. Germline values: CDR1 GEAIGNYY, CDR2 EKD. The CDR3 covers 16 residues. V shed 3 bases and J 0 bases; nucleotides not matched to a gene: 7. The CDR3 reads CACDLLGDFDTDKLIF. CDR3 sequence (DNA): TGTGCCTGTGACTTACTGGGGGACTTCGACACCGATAAACTCATCTTT.

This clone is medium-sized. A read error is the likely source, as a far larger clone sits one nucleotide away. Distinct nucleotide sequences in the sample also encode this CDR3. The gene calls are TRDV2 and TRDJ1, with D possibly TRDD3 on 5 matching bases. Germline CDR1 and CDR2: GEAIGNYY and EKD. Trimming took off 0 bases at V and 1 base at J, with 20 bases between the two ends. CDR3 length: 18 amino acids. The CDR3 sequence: CACDTAGWGPTCTDKLIF. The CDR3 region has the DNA TGTGCCTGTGACACCGCTGGGTGGGGACCAACTTGCACCGATAAACTCATCTTT.

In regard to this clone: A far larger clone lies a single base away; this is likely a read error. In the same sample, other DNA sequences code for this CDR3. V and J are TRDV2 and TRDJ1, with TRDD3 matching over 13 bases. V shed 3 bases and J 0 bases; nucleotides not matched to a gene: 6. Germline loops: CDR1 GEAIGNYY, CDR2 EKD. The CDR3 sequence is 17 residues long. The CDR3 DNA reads TGTGCCTGTGACGCTTTACTGGGGGATACGTACACCGATAAACTCATCTTT. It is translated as CACDALLGDTYTDKLIF.

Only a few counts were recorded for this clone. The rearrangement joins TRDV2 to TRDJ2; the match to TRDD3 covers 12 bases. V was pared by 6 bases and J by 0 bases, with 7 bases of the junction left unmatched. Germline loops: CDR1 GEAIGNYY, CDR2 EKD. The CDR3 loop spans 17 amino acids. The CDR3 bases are TGTGCCTGTCTTCTACTGGGGGATACAACTTTGACAGCACAACTCTTCTTT. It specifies CACLLLGDTTLTAQLFF.

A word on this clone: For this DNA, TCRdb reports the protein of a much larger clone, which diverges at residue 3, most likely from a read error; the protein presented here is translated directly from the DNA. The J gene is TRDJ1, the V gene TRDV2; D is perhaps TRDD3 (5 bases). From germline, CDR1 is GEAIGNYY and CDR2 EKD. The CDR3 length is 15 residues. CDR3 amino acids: CARDTVGDIGESLIF. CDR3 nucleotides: TGTGCCCGTGACACCGTTGGAGATATAGGGGAGTCACTCATCTTT.

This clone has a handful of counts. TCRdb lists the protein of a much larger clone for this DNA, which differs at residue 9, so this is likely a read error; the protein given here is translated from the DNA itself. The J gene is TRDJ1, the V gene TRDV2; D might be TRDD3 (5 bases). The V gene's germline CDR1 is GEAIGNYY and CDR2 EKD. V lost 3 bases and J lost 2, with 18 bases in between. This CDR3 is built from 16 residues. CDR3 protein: CACDPLEGTRTDKLIF. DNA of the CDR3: TGTGCCTGTGACCCCTTGGAGGGGACGCGTACCGATAAACTCATCTTT.

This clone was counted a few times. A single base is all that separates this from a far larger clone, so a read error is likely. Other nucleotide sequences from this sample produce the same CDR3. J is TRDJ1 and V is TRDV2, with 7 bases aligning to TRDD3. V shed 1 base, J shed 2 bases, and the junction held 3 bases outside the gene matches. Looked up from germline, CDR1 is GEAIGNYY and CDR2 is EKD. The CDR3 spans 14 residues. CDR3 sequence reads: CACDTWGKTDKLIF. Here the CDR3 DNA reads TGTGCCTGTGACACTTGGGGGAAAACCGATAAACTCATCTTT.

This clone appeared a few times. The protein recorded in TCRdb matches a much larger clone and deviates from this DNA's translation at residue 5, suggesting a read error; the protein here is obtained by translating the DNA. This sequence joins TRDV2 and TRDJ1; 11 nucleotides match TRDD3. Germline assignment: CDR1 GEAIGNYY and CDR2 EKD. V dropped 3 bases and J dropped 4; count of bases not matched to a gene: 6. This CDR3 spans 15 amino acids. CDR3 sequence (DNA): TGTGCCTGTGACGTACTGGGGGATAAGAGCGATAAACTCATCTTT. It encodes CACDVLGDKSDKLIF.

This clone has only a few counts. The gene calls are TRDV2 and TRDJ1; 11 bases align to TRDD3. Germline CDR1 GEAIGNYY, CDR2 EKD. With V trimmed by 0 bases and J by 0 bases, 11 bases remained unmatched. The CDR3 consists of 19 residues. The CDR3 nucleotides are TGTGCCTGTGACACCGGAGGTGGGGGATACGCGGAGTACACCGATAAACTCATCTTT. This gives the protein CACDTGGGGYAEYTDKLIF.

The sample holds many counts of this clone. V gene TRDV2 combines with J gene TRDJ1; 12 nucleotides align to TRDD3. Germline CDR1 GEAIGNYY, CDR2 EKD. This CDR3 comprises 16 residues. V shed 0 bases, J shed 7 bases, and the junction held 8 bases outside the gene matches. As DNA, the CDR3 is TGTGCCTGTGACACCATCTCTGGGGGATACGCGGCTAAACTCATCTTT. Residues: CACDTISGGYAAKLIF.

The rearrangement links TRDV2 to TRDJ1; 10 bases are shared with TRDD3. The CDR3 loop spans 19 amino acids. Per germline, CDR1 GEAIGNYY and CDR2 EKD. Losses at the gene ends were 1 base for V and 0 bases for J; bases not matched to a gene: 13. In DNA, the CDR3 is TGTGCCTGTGACACGGTCTATGGGGGGGATACGCGGGACACCGATAAACTCATCTTT. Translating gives CACDTVYGGDTRDTDKLIF.